Shown below are 7 T cell receptor beta chains from a single sample sequenced in a study of T cell responses to AZD1222 COVID-19 vaccine. TCRdb's table, derived via immunoSEQ multiplex PCR, lists solely in-frame clones and lacks some. The sample lists roughly 97,000 clones, over 75% seen once, with 2.8% in the top ten. Sequences were derived from peripheral blood, sampled on day 0 of AZD1222 vaccination. The receptors derive from an adult in good health.

This sequence joins TRBV7-2 and TRBJ1-3, with 7 positions matching TRBD1. CDR3 size: 14 residues. V lost 3 bases to trimming and J lost 3 bases; unmatched junction nucleotides: 2. Germline V gene data show CDR1 as SGHTA and CDR2 as FQGNSA. CDR3 sequence (DNA): TGTGCCAGCAGCTTGGGACAGATTGGAAACACCATATATTTT. Translated: CASSLGQIGNTIYF.

Comments on this clone: A junction boundary mismatches the germline segment, possibly from a read error. This chain uses TRBV7-7 with TRBJ2-6, with D uncertain. CDR3 length: 14 amino acids. Germline lookup yields CDR1 SSHAT and CDR2 FNYEAQ (reference sequence). In DNA, the CDR3 is TGTGCTAGCAGCTTAACATCTGGGGCCAACGTCCTGACTTTC. Translating gives CASSLTSGANVLTF.

This chain uses TRBV24-1 with TRBJ1-1, with 11 bases identical to TRBD1. The CDR3 spans 14 residues. The V segment lost 3 bases and the J segment 11 bases; nucleotides outside the gene matches: 7. Germline V gene sequence: CDR1 KGHDR, CDR2 SFDVKD. CDR3 amino acids: CATSDPGQGGRAFF. CDR3 sequence (DNA): TGTGCCACCAGTGATCCGGGACAGGGGGGACGTGCTTTCTTT.

The chain recombines TRBV28 with TRBJ1-1; 11 nucleotides line up with TRBD1. Germline CDR1 and CDR2: MDHEN and SYDVKM. This CDR3 is built from 16 residues. V gave up 3 bases and J gave up 5 bases; unmatched junction bases: 8. The CDR3 coding sequence is TGTGCCAGCAGTTTTTCCCGGACAGGGGGCTGGACTGAAGCTTTCTTT. It is translated as CASSFSRTGGWTEAFF.

This chain joins TRBV7-2 and TRBJ1-1; 11 nucleotides line up with TRBD1. Looked up from germline, CDR1 is SGHTA and CDR2 is FQGNSA. CDR3 size: 12 residues. Trimming took 5 bases from V and 10 from J; bases not matched to a gene: 3. The DNA of the CDR3 is TGTGCCAGCAGCCGGGACAGGGGGGGAGCTTTCTTT. Its protein is CASSRDRGGAFF.

The V call is TRBV11-3, the J call TRBJ1-1; possible D gene TRBD1, 5 bases. Trimming removed 5 bases at V and 8 bases at J, with 12 bases between. This CDR3 contains 12 residues. Per germline, CDR1 SGHNT and CDR2 YENEEA. The CDR3 sequence: CASSLRAGEAFF. For the CDR3, the DNA is TGTGCCAGCAGCCTCCGGGCAGGGGAAGCTTTCTTT.

This clone was seen a single time. J is TRBJ2-7 and V is TRBV6-5, with 8 bases fitting TRBD1. The germline V gene encodes CDR1 MNHEY and CDR2 SVGAGI. CDR3 length: 14 amino acids. The V gene end was trimmed by 10 bases and the J gene end by 0 bases; junction bases not matched to a gene: 8. The CDR3 DNA reads TGTGCCACGAGAAGGGACAGGAGCTCCTACGAGCAGTACTTC. This translates into CATRRDRSSYEQYF.